A selection of T cell receptor beta chains follows, all from one sample in a study of T-cell reconstitution after alpha-beta-depleted transplantation in children. Via MiXCR, TCRdb re-called the PCR reads, giving one row per CDR3 protein. This table has around 240,000 distinct CDR3 sequences, 7.5% to 10% appearing once. The sequencing used PBMCs from the stem cell graft donor, collected from the stem cell graft. The receptor source for this set is a human donor who donated a stem cell graft to a child with SCID. Each CDR3 is given with its conserved first and last residue.

J	V	CDR3
TRBJ1-1	TRBV5-1	CASSPLGLMNTEAFF
TRBJ2-3	TRBV3-1	CASSAGTGGFWSYF
TRBJ2-4	TRBV20-1	CSASFRGVKNIQYF
TRBJ1-4	TRBV20-1	CSAPTGFATNEKLFF
TRBJ1-3	TRBV12-3/TRBV12-4	CASRMAGNTIYF
TRBJ1-1	TRBV4-3	CASSQAPGDTEAFF
TRBJ2-3	TRBV6-1	CASSPGTSGGALDTQYF
TRBJ1-1	TRBV7-2	CASSFDPGQKAFF
TRBJ1-5	TRBV11-2	CASSLGGYGQPQHF
TRBJ2-1	TRBV6-1	CASSELAGGSYNEQFF
TRBJ1-6	TRBV5-1	CASSLVADNSPLHF
TRBJ2-5	TRBV7-9	CASSTRDGLQETQYF
TRBJ1-2	TRBV7-9	CASSHGQARGYTF
TRBJ2-3	TRBV20-1	CSARESLAGVRDTQYF
TRBJ1-1	TRBV5-1	CASSLAVQGWTEAFF
TRBJ2-5	TRBV14	CASSQNWETQYF
TRBJ1-1	TRBV10-3	CAISESAMNTEAFF
TRBJ2-3	TRBV27	CASSPNHGRTDTQYF
TRBJ2-1	TRBV7-8	CASSPRAGGLYNEQFF
TRBJ1-1	TRBV7-8	CASSLSGDTEAFF
TRBJ2-1	TRBV6-5	CASSYVAGGNEQFF
TRBJ2-2	TRBV20-1	CSAIRAISASGELFF
TRBJ2-2	TRBV12-3/TRBV12-4	CASSPTGAAGELFF
TRBJ1-4	TRBV20-1	CSASGAATNEKLFF
TRBJ1-2	TRBV7-2	CASSLGTGRLYGYTF
TRBJ1-2	TRBV5-6	CASSLTGLRFGYTF
TRBJ2-5	TRBV20-1	CSARAGSYPMGETQYF
TRBJ1-1	TRBV20-1	CSARKPGEAFF
TRBJ1-2	TRBV12-3/TRBV12-4	CASCLFVYQEGRGYGYTF
TRBJ2-3	TRBV10-3	CAISGASTSGGYTDTQYF
TRBJ2-2	TRBV5-1	CASSVSNTGELFF
TRBJ1-2	TRBV12-5	CASGPEGLLSNGYTF
TRBJ2-3	TRBV29-1	CSAGTADTQYF
TRBJ2-7	TRBV7-2	CASSPSPDRDSYEQYF
TRBJ1-4	TRBV6-2/TRBV6-3	CASSSGREVNEKLFF
TRBJ1-2	TRBV5-5	CASSLVGPGYGYTF
TRBJ2-5	TRBV21-1	CASSTTPEETQYF
TRBJ2-5	TRBV29-1	CSVASAILMETQYF
TRBJ2-4	TRBV20-1	CSAKVAKNIQYF
TRBJ2-2	TRBV5-1	CASNSGEKTGELFF
TRBJ1-3	TRBV18	CASPPPGQKSSGNTIYF
TRBJ2-1	TRBV24-1	CATSAGQGNNEQFF
TRBJ1-1	TRBV7-6	CASSLDWQGRAFF
TRBJ2-6	TRBV20-1	CSASRAGANVLTF
TRBJ2-7	TRBV27	CASRTGLAGHEQYF
TRBJ2-3	TRBV29-1	CSVATGAKADTQYF
TRBJ1-1	TRBV9	CASSVEGSHTEAFF
TRBJ2-1	TRBV18	CASLHIGLAGPNEQFF
TRBJ2-3	TRBV7-6	CASSLRCPSGGSTDTQYF
TRBJ2-7	TRBV10-3	CAISEGGQAYEQYF
TRBJ2-3	TRBV5-6	CASSRPYTDTQYF
TRBJ2-5	TRBV11-3	CASSLELWVQQETQYF
TRBJ2-7	TRBV20-1	CSAGTAASEQYF